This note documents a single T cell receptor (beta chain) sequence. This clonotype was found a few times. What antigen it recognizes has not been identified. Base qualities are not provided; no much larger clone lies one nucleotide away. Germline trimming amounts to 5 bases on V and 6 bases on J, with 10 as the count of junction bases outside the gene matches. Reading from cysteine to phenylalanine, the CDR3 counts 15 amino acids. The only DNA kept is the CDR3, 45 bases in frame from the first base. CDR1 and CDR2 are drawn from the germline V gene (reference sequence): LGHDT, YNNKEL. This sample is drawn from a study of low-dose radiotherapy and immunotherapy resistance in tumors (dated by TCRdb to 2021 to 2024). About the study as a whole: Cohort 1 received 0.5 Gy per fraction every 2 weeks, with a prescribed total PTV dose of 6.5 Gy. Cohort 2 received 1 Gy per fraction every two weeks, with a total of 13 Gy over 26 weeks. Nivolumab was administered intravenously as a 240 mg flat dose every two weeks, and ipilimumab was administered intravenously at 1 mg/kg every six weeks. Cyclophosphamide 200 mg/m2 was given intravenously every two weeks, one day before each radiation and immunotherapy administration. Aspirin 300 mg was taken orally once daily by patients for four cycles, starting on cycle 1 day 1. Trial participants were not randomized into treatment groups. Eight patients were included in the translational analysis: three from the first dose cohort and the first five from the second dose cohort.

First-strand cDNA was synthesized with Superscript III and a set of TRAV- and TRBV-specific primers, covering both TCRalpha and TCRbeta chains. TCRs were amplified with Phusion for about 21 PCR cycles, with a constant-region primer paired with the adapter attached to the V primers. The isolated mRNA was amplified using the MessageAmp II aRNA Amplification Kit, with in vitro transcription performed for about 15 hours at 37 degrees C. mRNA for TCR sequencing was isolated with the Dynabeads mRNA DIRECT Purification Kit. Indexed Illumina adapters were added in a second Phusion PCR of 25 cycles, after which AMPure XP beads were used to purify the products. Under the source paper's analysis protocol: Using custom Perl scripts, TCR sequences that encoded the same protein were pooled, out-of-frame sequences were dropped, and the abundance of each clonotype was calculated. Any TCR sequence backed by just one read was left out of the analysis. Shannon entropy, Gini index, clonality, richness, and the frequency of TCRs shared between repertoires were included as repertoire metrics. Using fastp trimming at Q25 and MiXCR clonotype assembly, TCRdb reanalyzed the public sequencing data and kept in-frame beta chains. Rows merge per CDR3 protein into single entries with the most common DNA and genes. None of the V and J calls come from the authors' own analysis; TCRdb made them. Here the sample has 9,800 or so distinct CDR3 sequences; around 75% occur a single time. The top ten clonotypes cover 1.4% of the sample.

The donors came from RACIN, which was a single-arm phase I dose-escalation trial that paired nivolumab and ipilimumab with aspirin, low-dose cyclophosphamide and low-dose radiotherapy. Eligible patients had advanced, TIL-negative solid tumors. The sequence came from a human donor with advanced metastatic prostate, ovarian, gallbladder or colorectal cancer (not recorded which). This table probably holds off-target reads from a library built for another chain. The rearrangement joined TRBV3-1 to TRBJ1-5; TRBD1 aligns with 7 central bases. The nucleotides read TGTGCCAGCAGCTCAAGTGGAGGGGGCGGTCAGCCCCAGCATTTT. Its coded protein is CASSSSGGGGQPQHF.